The sequence of this TCR beta chain was determined in a study of human T cells and chemical hapten exposure (dated by TCRdb to the early 2020s). Study-wide context: For sensitization, 2% DPC in acetone was applied to a 2 cm by 2 cm area of upper inner arm skin. Throughout the study period of roughly five months, patients also received therapeutic DPC doses to the scalp every week. Patch testing was performed on the upper back with Finn chambers containing 0.01% DPC, and the patch tests were scored after 6 days according to International Contact Dermatitis Research Group standards. Alopecia areata with under or over 50% scalp involvement, alopecia totalis and alopecia universalis were represented in the patient cohort, which was mostly female. Libraries were pooled for sequencing, and variation in per-sample TCR yields was attributed mainly to small differences in library volumes within the pool. In alopecia patients, the study followed how the peripheral blood TCR repertoire changed in vivo over primary and secondary sensitization to diphenylcyclopropenone (DPC), a hapten. Blood was sampled from patients pre-sensitization (week 0) and at 2, 6 and about 24 weeks after DPC sensitization. Twenty-nine alopecia patients gave blood for TCR sequencing at one to four time points (pre-sensitization, 2, 6 and 24 weeks).

Study-wide conclusions, independent of this receptor: DPC sensitization did not change how many TCRs were above 1 in 1000 frequency, and no evidence was found of alterations in global repertoire structure. Repeated subsampling changed both the strength of the expansion versus patch-test correlation and the threshold at which that correlation became significant. Expanded TCRs formed significantly more large CDR3 similarity clusters than pre-sensitization or healthy control sets, consistent with antigen-driven responses. All patients had alopecia, a presumed autoimmune disease, so their immune response might differ from that of healthy individuals. Patch test score was positively correlated with the number of PT1 expanded TCRs, with significance at thresholds 8, 16 and 32 but not at 4.

This clonotype was observed a handful of times. The antigen it binds to is not known. No base qualities exist here, and no much larger clone lies one base off it. V trim: 2 bases; J trim: 0 bases; unmatched bases: 6. The CDR3 measures 16 amino acids from cysteine to phenylalanine. Only the CDR3 DNA stays, 48 bases, in frame from base 1. According to the germline V gene (reference sequence), CDR1 reads DFQATT and CDR2 reads SNEGSKA. The meaning of the sample's time point label: pre-sensitization, week 0. Read against the paper, the sample's treatment or condition label means: therapeutic diphenylcyclopropenone sensitization with weekly scalp DPC. At every patch-test visit, the blood draw took place before the patch test was put on. Patients were eligible if aged 18 to 70, diagnosed with alopecia and judged suitable for DPC therapy, and pregnant patients were excluded. Total RNA was isolated from unfractionated whole blood collected in Tempus Blood RNA tubes.

Receptor amplification or capture employed RACE. TCRdb names NextSeq 500 as the instrument used. During library preparation, unique molecular identifiers were attached to individual cDNA molecules so that TCRs could be counted quantitatively and reproducibly. Both TCR alpha and TCR beta chains were sequenced from each blood RNA sample. Per the authors' processing: Samples had a median of roughly 99,000 TCRs, with a range from roughly 23,224 to 700,000. The Decombinator software suite was used to annotate the V, J and CDR3 of the TCR reads. To make PS versus PT1 abundance plots, every sample was subsampled to the same number of TCRs (28,000). TCRs were defined as expanded if absent before sensitization and observed at least eight times at the 2-week time point. In-frame beta chains were kept once TCRdb had trimmed the public reads at Q25 with fastp and called clones with MiXCR. Entries are consolidated by CDR3 protein sequence, retaining the most common genes and DNA. The V and J calls were not made by the authors but by TCRdb's processing. Across this sample there are about 68,000 distinct CDR3 sequences, with around 9.9% seen only once. The ten largest clones take up approximately 4.7% of the sample.

Sequenced here: whole blood, sampled in connection with sensitization to the hapten diphenylcyclopropenone (DPC). The TCR was taken from a woman between 50 and 59 years old with alopecia areata. Some clones in this sample may be carry-over from other donors' samples. The chain is assembled from TRBV20-1 and TRBJ1-1; TRBD1 lines up with 10 middle nucleotides. The CDR3 in this case is CSARQTGGSMNTEAFF. The nucleotide sequence is given as TGCAGTGCTAGACAGACAGGGGGCTCAATGAACACTGAAGCTTTCTTT.